Listed here are 10 T cell receptor beta chains from one sample, sequenced in a study of T cell responses to AZD1222 COVID-19 vaccine. The protocol was immunoSEQ multiplex PCR, while the TCRdb copy is restricted to in-frame clones and leaves out a portion. This table has around 100,000 clones, 87% appearing once. Specimen: peripheral blood, collected on day 0 of AZD1222 vaccination. These receptors were obtained from an adult in good health.

The chain carries TRBV18 and TRBJ1-1, with 7 bases fitting TRBD1. CDR3 length: 16 residues. The germline V gene has CDR1 KGHSH and CDR2 LQKENI. Trimming at V came to 4 bases and at J to 0 bases, leaving 8 bases not matched to a gene. This CDR3 reads CASSQGTARMNTEAFF. For the CDR3, the DNA is TGTGCCAGCTCACAAGGGACAGCGCGAATGAACACTGAAGCTTTCTTT.

The V gene is TRBV6-2 or TRBV6-3, the J gene TRBJ1-2; 8 bases align to TRBD1. Unmatched junction bases numbered 11, after V lost 3 bases and J lost 11 bases. The CDR3 consists of 14 residues. From germline, CDR1 is MNHEY and CDR2 SVGEGT. The CDR3 sequence is CASSYGTGGRWYTF. CDR3 DNA: TGTGCCAGCAGTTATGGAACAGGGGGTAGATGGTACACCTTC.

V usage is TRBV9 and J usage is TRBJ1-3; D gene ambiguous. CDR1 and CDR2 from the germline V gene are SGDLS and YYNGEE. CDR3 length: 16 amino acids. Trimming took off 0 bases at V and 0 bases at J, with 10 bases between the two ends. CDR3 loop: CASSVEQFHSGNTIYF. The CDR3 coding sequence is TGTGCCAGCAGCGTAGAACAGTTTCACTCTGGAAACACCATATATTTT.

This chain connects TRBV7-3 to TRBJ2-1; TRBD2 matches 13 bases. CDR1 SGHTA and CDR2 FQGTGA come from the germline V gene. With V trimmed by 0 bases and J by 9 bases, 5 bases remained unmatched. The CDR3 runs 16 residues. The CDR3 is CASSLTGLAGAVEQFF. The CDR3 region has the DNA TGTGCCAGCAGCTTAACAGGACTAGCGGGAGCGGTTGAGCAGTTCTTC.

The chain recombines TRBV5-1 with TRBJ2-6; TRBD1 might be the D (6 bases). V was cut by 6 bases and J by 0 bases, with 13 bases left in between. CDR1 is SGHRS and CDR2 is YFSETQ in the germline V gene. The CDR3 is 16 amino acids. CDR3 sequence (DNA): TGCGCCAGCAACAGGGACGTACTCTCTGGGGCCAACGTCCTGACTTTC. Translating gives CASNRDVLSGANVLTF.

The chain links TRBV10-1 to TRBJ2-5, with 8 bases matching TRBD2. Germline trimming cut 3 bases from V and 2 bases from J; bases unmatched to any gene: 5. The CDR3 extends over 15 amino acids. CDR1 and CDR2 from the germline V gene are WNHNN and SYGVQD (reference sequence). DNA of the CDR3: TGCGCCAGCAGTGAACGGGCGGGGGGTCAAGAGACCCAGTACTTC. This gives the protein CASSERAGGQETQYF.

V and J are TRBV19 and TRBJ1-2; possible D gene TRBD1, 5 bases. Germline V CDR1 and CDR2: LNHDA, SQIVND (reference sequence). Trimming removed 5 bases at V and 4 bases at J, with 17 bases between. CDR3 length equals 15 residues. The CDR3 nucleotides are TGTGCCAGTAGTGGTCCAGTGGACGGGGCCTATGGCTACACCTTC. Protein sequence: CASSGPVDGAYGYTF.

CDR3 nucleotides: TGTGCAAGTCGCTTAGGAGTCCGGCTCGTGTGGGGCACAGATACGCAGTATTTT. It is translated as CASRLGVRLVWGTDTQYF. V is TRBV12-2 and J is TRBJ2-3. TRBV12-2 is noted as a pseudogene. CDR3 length equals 18 residues.

This sequence joins TRBV3-1 (or the pseudogene TRBV3-2) and TRBJ2-7; D gene unclear. CDR1 is LGHDT and CDR2 is YNNKEL in the germline V gene (reference sequence). This CDR3 has 13 residues. V was trimmed by 0 bases and J by 5 bases, leaving 8 bases between them. The DNA of the CDR3 is TGTGCCAGCAGCCAAGATCCGAGCGACGAGCAGTACTTC. It yields the protein CASSQDPSDEQYF.

This chain connects TRBV5-4 to TRBJ1-2, with no clear D. The V and J ends lost 6 bases and 0 bases respectively, with 15 bases between them. The germline V gene encodes CDR1 SGHNT and CDR2 YYREEE (reference sequence). The CDR3 extends over 15 amino acids. The CDR3 DNA reads as TGTGCCAGCACCCCCCTACGCGCCTCTAACTATGGCTACACCTTC. This sequence encodes CASTPLRASNYGYTF.